The clone carrying this TCR delta chain was recorded a few times. The antigen remains undetermined. The CDR3 has 17 amino acids. Trimming cost V 0 bases and J 4 bases; bases outside gene matches: 8. Looked up from germline, CDR1 is TSWWSYY and CDR2 is QGS. These data come from a study of Vδ1+ human thymocytes. Regarding the study as a whole: Thymic TRG and TRD repertoires appeared highly polyclonal. TRD repertoires were essentially private, unlike widely shared TRG clonotypes.

Sequences come from RNA converted to cDNA by reverse transcription. Pooled V-gene forward primers with one constant-region reverse primer generated the CDR3 amplicons by multiplex PCR. TCRdb re-analyzed the multiplex PCR reads via CATT. The sample includes tens of thousands of delta-chain clones, around 7.9% of them seen just once. V and J are TRDV1 and TRDJ1; TRDD3 matches 10 bases. What was sequenced was Vdelta1+ gamma-delta thymocytes from the thymus. As for subset: FACS-sorted CD3+ TCRalphabeta- TCRVdelta1+ TCRVdelta2- thymocytes. This sequence was found in a child younger than two who had congenital heart surgery. The CDR3: CALGELAGRGIRDKLIF. The CDR3 region has the DNA TGTGCTCTTGGGGAACTAGCAGGGCGGGGGATACGCGATAAACTCATCTTT.